Below are 17 T cell receptor beta chains sequenced from a single sample in a study of T cell repertoires in aging, cancer and after chemotherapy. Multiplex touch-down PCR with TRB-A/B primers amplified rearranged V-D-J TRB sequences. TCRdb itself ran the multiplex PCR reads through MiXCR, one entry per CDR3 protein. Altogether over 1,500 distinct CDR3 sequences are present, about 20% being singletons, with the ten largest covering around 7%. TCR beta rearrangements were amplified from peripheral blood genomic DNA. The sequenced sample was blood. The source is a human donor with a solid tumor.

This clonotype qualifies as large. The V and J genes are TRBV6-6 and TRBJ2-2, with 9 nucleotides matching TRBD1. The V segment lost 2 bases and the J segment 4 bases; nucleotides outside the gene matches: 11. The CDR3 sequence is 18 residues long. CDR1 and CDR2 from the germline V gene are MNHNY and SVGAGI (reference sequence). The CDR3 DNA reads as TGTGCCAGCAGTTACAAAGCCCCGGGACAGGGTGGCACCGGGGAGCTGTTTTTT. Amino acids: CASSYKAPGQGGTGELFF.

This clonotype is termed large. The chain couples TRBV5-6 to TRBJ1-3; no definite D call. The germline V gene encodes CDR1 SGHDT and CDR2 YYEEEE. Trimming took 3 bases from V and 0 from J, leaving 16 bases between them. This CDR3 spans 17 amino acids. The CDR3 DNA reads TGTGCCAGCAGCTATGCCGGTCTCAGCCGCTCTGGAAACACCATATATTTT. It encodes CASSYAGLSRSGNTIYF.

This chain joins TRBV5-6 and TRBJ2-4, with 8 bases identical to TRBD1. The ends lost 5 bases at V and 4 bases at J; junction bases unmatched: 5. Germline V lookup: CDR1 SGHDT, CDR2 YYEEEE. The CDR3 spans 14 residues. The CDR3 sequence is CASRNRGAKNIQYF. CDR3 nucleotides: TGTGCCAGCAGAAACAGGGGGGCGAAAAACATTCAGTACTTC.

The chain joins TRBV25-1 to TRBJ1-1; perhaps TRBD1 as D (5 bases). Trimming shortened V by 4 bases and J by 9 bases, and 24 bases separated the two germline ends. The CDR3 consists of 16 residues. Germline loops: CDR1 MGHDK, CDR2 SYGVNS. CDR3 sequence (DNA): TGTGCCAGCAGTGCTCCCGATCTCTTACACGCGGGGCAAGCTTTCTTT. Its translation is CASSAPDLLHAGQAFF.

Relative to its sample, this clonotype is large. The rearrangement links TRBV20-1 to TRBJ2-7; D unclear. V was clipped by 2 bases and J by 5 bases, with 10 bases between them. The CDR3 length is 12 residues. The germline V gene has CDR1 DFQATT and CDR2 SNEGSKA (reference sequence). The CDR3 nucleotides read TGCAGTGCTAGACGCGCAGAGAACGAGCAGTACTTC. Translated, it gives CSARRAENEQYF.

Judged by abundance, this clonotype is medium-sized. The rearrangement uses TRBV12-3 or TRBV12-4 and TRBJ2-2, with D perhaps TRBD1 (5 bases). CDR3 length: 14 amino acids. V lost 3 bases to trimming and J lost 7 bases, with 12 bases between them. The CDR3, as DNA: TGTGCCAGCAGTTTCCAGGGCAGGGACGGGGAGCTGTTTTTT. It yields the protein CASSFQGRDGELFF.

The J gene is TRBJ2-3, the V gene TRBV11-1, with D maybe TRBD2 (7 bases). Germline values: CDR1 SGHAT, CDR2 FQDESV (reference sequence). Trimming left V 9 bases short and J 6 bases short, with 28 bases between. This CDR3 has 17 residues. DNA for the CDR3: TGTGCCAGTCACAAAGGGGGATGGGGGGGGGCGGGCGATACGCAGTATTTT. Residues: CASHKGGWGGAGDTQYF.

This clonotype is large. The genes are TRBV6-5 and TRBJ1-2; a weak D match, TRBD1 (6 bases). The CDR3 covers 13 residues. Per the germline V gene, CDR1 is MNHEY and CDR2 is SVGAGI. V dropped 6 bases and J dropped 2 bases, with 10 bases sitting between them. The CDR3 DNA follows: TGTGCCAGCAGGGGGGGCGGGAACTATGGCTACACCTTC. Translating it yields CASRGGGNYGYTF.

The chain carries TRBV7-9 and TRBJ2-1; 11 bases fit TRBD2. The CDR3 covers 19 residues. V lost 7 bases, J lost 0 bases, and 14 bases stayed unmatched. Germline lookup yields CDR1 SEHNR and CDR2 FQNEAQ (reference sequence). The CDR3 is CASIQGLAVGYSSYNEQFF. CDR3 DNA: TGTGCCAGCATCCAGGGACTAGCGGTCGGGTATAGCTCCTACAATGAGCAGTTCTTC. Supplemented by reference TRBV7-9 and TRBJ2-1, the full variable domain reads DTGVSQNPRHKITKRGQNVTFRCDPISEHNRLYWYRQTLGQGPEFLTYFQNEAQLEKSRLLSDRFSAERPKGSFSTLEIQRTEQGDSAMYLCASIQGLAVGYSSYNEQFFGPGTRLTVL.

This clonotype is medium-sized in the sample. The genes are TRBV6-1 and TRBJ2-1, with 9 bases identical to TRBD2. The CDR3 consists of 16 residues. Trimming cost V 3 bases and J 4 bases; bases outside gene matches: 7. Germline assignment: CDR1 MNHNS and CDR2 SASEGT. This chain's CDR3 is CASSEAAGGQYNEQFF. The CDR3 bases are TGTGCCAGCAGTGAGGCGGCGGGGGGGCAATACAATGAGCAGTTCTTC.

This clonotype is judged large. This sequence joins TRBV6-4 and TRBJ2-3; 7 bases map to TRBD2. Germline-derived CDR1 and CDR2 are MRHNA and SNTAGT. Unmatched junction bases numbered 1, after V lost 0 bases and J lost 1 base. The CDR3 is 15 residues long. CDR3: CASSDSRGGTDTQYF. The CDR3, as DNA: TGTGCCAGCAGTGACTCCCGGGGGGGCACAGATACGCAGTATTTT.

The rearrangement links TRBV6-1 to TRBJ1-3; 7 nucleotides line up with TRBD1. Germline V CDR1 and CDR2: MNHNS, SASEGT. The CDR3 contains 15 residues. The CDR3 is CVSSLDREDGNTIYF. The DNA of the CDR3 is TGTGTTAGCAGTTTAGACAGGGAAGATGGAAACACCATATATTTT.

Judged by abundance, this clonotype is medium-sized. The chain joins TRBV5-1 to TRBJ2-2, with 7 bases lining up with TRBD1. Looked up from germline, CDR1 is SGHRS and CDR2 is YFSETQ. This CDR3 is built from 15 residues. Trimming at V came to 0 bases and at J to 7 bases, leaving 6 bases not matched to a gene. CDR3 amino acids: CASSLALNRGGELFF. The CDR3 DNA sequence: TGCGCCAGCAGCTTGGCCCTTAACAGGGGCGGGGAGCTGTTTTTT.

The chain couples TRBV11-3 to TRBJ2-2, with 9 bases matching TRBD1. Germline values: CDR1 SGHNT, CDR2 YENEEA. The CDR3 totals 15 residues. V trimming: 5 bases; J trimming: 6 bases; junction bases outside the gene matches: 7. This CDR3 is CASSPPTGGPGELFF. CDR3 sequence (DNA): TGTGCCAGCAGCCCTCCGACAGGGGGACCCGGGGAGCTGTTTTTT.

By proportion, this clonotype is medium-sized. The chain employs TRBV12-3 or TRBV12-4 and TRBJ1-6, with 7 bases fitting TRBD1. The CDR3 contains 16 residues. V lost 2 bases, J lost 8 bases, and 9 bases stayed unmatched. The CDR3 reads CASSLLFDRDDSPLHF. The CDR3 DNA follows: TGTGCCAGCAGTTTATTATTTGACAGGGACGATTCACCCCTCCACTTT.

This clonotype ranks as large. The chain links TRBV7-2 to TRBJ1-1; no clear D gene. The V end lost 6 bases, the J end lost 7 bases, and 6 bases lay between the germline ends. The CDR3 runs 10 residues. CDR1 SGHTA and CDR2 FQGNSA come from the germline V gene. CDR3: CASRGGEAFF. DNA for the CDR3: TGTGCCAGCAGAGGCGGTGAAGCTTTCTTT.

This clonotype is judged medium-sized. The CDR3 bases are TGCGCCAGCAGCTTGGCGGCGGGAGGCCAGGCCGGGGAGCTGTTTTTT. It specifies CASSLAAGGQAGELFF. V gene TRBV5-1 combines with J gene TRBJ2-2, with 8 bases aligning to TRBD2. The CDR3 has 16 residues. The V segment lost 0 bases and the J segment 6 bases; nucleotides outside the gene matches: 7. Germline V gene data show CDR1 as SGHRS and CDR2 as YFSETQ.